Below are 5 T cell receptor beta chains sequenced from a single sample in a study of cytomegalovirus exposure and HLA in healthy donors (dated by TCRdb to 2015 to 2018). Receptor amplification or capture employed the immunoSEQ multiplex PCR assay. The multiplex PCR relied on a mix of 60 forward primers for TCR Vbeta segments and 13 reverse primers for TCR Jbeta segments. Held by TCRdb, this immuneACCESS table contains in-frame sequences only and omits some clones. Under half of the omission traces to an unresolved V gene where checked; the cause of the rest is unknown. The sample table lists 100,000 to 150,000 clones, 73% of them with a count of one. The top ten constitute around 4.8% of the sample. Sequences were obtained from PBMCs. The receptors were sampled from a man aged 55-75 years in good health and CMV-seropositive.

The CDR3 region has the DNA TGTGCCTGGAGTGTTAACGTGGAGTGGGAGCAGTACTTC. Its translation is CAWSVNVEWEQYF. J is TRBJ2-7 and V is TRBV30; D not resolved. Germline CDR1 reads GTSNPN; CDR2 reads SVGIG (reference sequence). V was trimmed by 0 bases and J by 7 bases, leaving 13 bases between them. The CDR3 spans 13 residues.

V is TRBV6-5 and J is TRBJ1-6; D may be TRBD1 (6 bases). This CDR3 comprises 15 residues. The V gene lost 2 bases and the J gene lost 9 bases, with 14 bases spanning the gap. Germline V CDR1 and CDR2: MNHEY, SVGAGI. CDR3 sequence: CASSYQGRLGSPLHF. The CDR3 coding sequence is TGTGCCAGCAGTTACCAGGGGCGACTGGGTTCACCCCTCCACTTT.

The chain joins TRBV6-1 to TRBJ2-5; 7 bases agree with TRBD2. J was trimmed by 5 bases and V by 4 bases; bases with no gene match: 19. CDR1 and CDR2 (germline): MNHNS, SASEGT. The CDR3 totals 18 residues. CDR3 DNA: TGTGCCAGCAGTGCCTTCTCCTCCGACGGGGGGAAGGGGGAGACCCAGTACTTC. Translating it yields CASSAFSSDGGKGETQYF.

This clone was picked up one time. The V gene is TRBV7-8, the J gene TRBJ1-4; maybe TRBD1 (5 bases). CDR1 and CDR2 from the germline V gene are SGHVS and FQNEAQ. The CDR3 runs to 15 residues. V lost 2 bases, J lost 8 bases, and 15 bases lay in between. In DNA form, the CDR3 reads TGTGCCAGCAGCTTACAGGGAGGGGTCGGGGAAAAACTGTTTTTT. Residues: CASSLQGGVGEKLFF.

This CDR3 is CAWSAGGGSYNEQFF. For the CDR3, the DNA is TGTGCCTGGAGTGCTGGCGGGGGGTCCTACAATGAGCAGTTCTTC. The chain couples TRBV30 to TRBJ2-1; 8 nucleotides agree with TRBD2. The germline gives CDR1 GTSNPN, CDR2 SVGIG (reference sequence). CDR3 length: 15 residues. Unmatched junction bases numbered 3, after V lost 1 base and J lost 1 base. Full variable domain (outside the CDR3, taken from reference TRBV30 and TRBJ2-1): SQTIHQWPATLVQPVGSPLSLECTVEGTSNPNLYWYRQAAGRGLQLLFYSVGIGQISSEVPQNLSASRPQDRQFILSSKKLLLSDSGFYLCAWSAGGGSYNEQFFGPGTRLTVL.